This T cell receptor (beta chain) was captured in a study of OX40 agonist ivuxolimab in advanced cancers. The study's findings and limits: The study did not work out the antigen specificity of the expanded peripheral T cells.

Worth noting for this clone: Its specificity is not known.

The length of the CDR3 is 13 residues. CDR1 is SGHDN and CDR2 is FVKESK in the germline V gene. V was cut by 6 bases and J by 6 bases, with 14 bases left in between. Generated by immunoSEQ multiplex PCR, the TCRdb table keeps only in-frame clones and is missing some. The table lists tens of thousands of clones, about 92% of them singletons. This receptor was taken from an adult with an advanced solid tumor such as melanoma, head and neck, liver or kidney cancer. This chain uses TRBV14 with TRBJ1-2; tentative D call: TRBD1 (5 bases). This specimen consisted of CD4+ or CD8+ T cells sorted from blood, obtained in a trial of the OX40 agonist ivuxolimab. CDR3 DNA: TGTGCCAGCAGTGCAAGGCAGGGAGATGGCTACACCTTC. Encoded protein: CASSARQGDGYTF. Full variable domain (rest looked up from reference TRBV14 and TRBJ1-2): EAGVTQFPSHSVIEKGQTVTLRCDPISGHDNLYWYRRVMGKEIKFLLHFVKESKQDESGMPNNRFLAERTGGTYSTLKVQPAELEDSGVYFCASSARQGDGYTFGSGTRLTVV.